The sequence of this T cell receptor (beta chain) was determined in a study of OX40 agonist ivuxolimab in advanced cancers. Study context: Patients with prior anti-PD-1, anti-PD-L1 or anti-CTLA-4 therapy were eligible; less than 50% had some. Partial responses, seen in three patients, involved one hepatocellular carcinoma and two cutaneous melanomas. General study findings and limits: Expanded clones were, on average, more numerous among CD8+ T cells than CD4+. Low normalized T-cell clonal expansion was additionally recorded for some nonresponders.

Germline V gene data show CDR1 as SGHTS and CDR2 as YDEGEE. Trimming pared 0 bases from V and 0 bases from J, leaving 10 bases between. This CDR3 has 15 residues. For this clone: The antigen remains unidentified.

The protocol was immunoSEQ multiplex PCR, while the TCRdb copy is restricted to in-frame clones and leaves out a portion. Of around 71,000 clones in the sample, roughly 80% were seen once. The V gene is TRBV5-8, the J gene TRBJ2-7, with D perhaps TRBD2 (6 bases). The material sequenced was CD4+ or CD8+ T cells sorted from blood, taken in a trial of the OX40 agonist ivuxolimab. The TCR was taken from an adult with an advanced solid tumor such as melanoma, head and neck, liver or kidney cancer. CDR3 sequence reads: CASSLGGRGSYEQYF. The CDR3 bases are TGTGCCAGCAGCTTGGGTGGGCGGGGCTCCTACGAGCAGTACTTC.